Each of the 7 T cell receptor beta chains below was sequenced from the same sample in a study of tissue T cells after allogeneic stem cell transplantation. This table comes from immunoSEQ multiplex PCR, and its TCRdb copy is limited to in-frame clones, with some not included. The data contain about 2,800 clones, roughly 40% of them singletons. The time point is: mouse harvest day 14 after allogeneic transplant. Tail vein injection delivered 10^7 T-cell-depleted bone marrow cells and 10^6 splenic CD5+ T cells. Material for sequencing was gut tissue. The receptors derive from a female BALB/c mouse given C57BL/6 T cells with graft-versus-host disease after an allogeneic hematopoietic cell transplant.

About this clone: Gene names refer to mouse genes. The read is 1 residue too short to cover the CDR3 end, so that end is filled in from the germline J gene. The V and J genes are TRBV12-2 and TRBJ2-1; 8 bases match TRBD1. This CDR3 comprises 13 residues. Germline V gene sequence: CDR1 SGHLS, CDR2 HYDKME. J lost 7 bases, V lost 4 bases, and 5 bases had no gene match. The covered CDR3 bases are TGTGCCAGCTCGCGCAGGGGGCGGGCTGAGCAGTTC. It specifies CASSRRGRAEQF. The CDR3 reads in full as CASSRRGRAEQFF. Full variable domain (rest looked up from reference TRBV12-2 and TRBJ2-1): NSGVVQSPRYIIKGKGERSILKCIPISGHLSVAWYQQTQGQELKFFIQHYDKMERDKGNLPSRFSVQQFDDYHSEMNMSALELEDSAVYFCASSRRGRAEQFFGPGTRLTVL.

As regards this clone: The gene symbols are mouse symbols. The CDR3 protein is CASSRDWGGDTQYF. The sequenced part of the CDR3 DNA is TGTGCCAGCAGTCGGGACTGGGGGGGAGACACCCAGTAC. The rearrangement links TRBV3 to TRBJ2-5; 13 bases match TRBD2. The read ends 1 residue early relative to the CDR3; the germline J gene fills the gap. The CDR3 spans 14 residues. Trimming removed 6 bases from V and 5 bases from J; junction bases left unmatched: 2. Germline V CDR1 and CDR2: SNHLY, FYNGKV (reference sequence). The complete variable domain, with remaining parts taken from reference TRBV3 and TRBJ2-5, reads GPKVLQIPSHQIIDMGQMVTLNCDPVSNHLYFYWYKQILGQQMEFLVNFYNGKVMEKSKLFKDQFSVERPDGSYFTLKIQPTALEDSAVYFCASSRDWGGDTQYFGPGTRLLVL.

Comment on this clone: Mouse gene names apply. With the read ending 1 residue before the CDR3 end, the germline J gene is used to fill in that end. The chain uses TRBV5 and TRBJ2-7; D might be TRBD2 (5 bases). CDR3 size: 12 residues. The germline V gene has CDR1 LGHNA and CDR2 YNLKQL (reference sequence). V was trimmed by 3 bases and J by 5 bases, leaving 8 bases between them. The part of the CDR3 DNA that was read is TGTGCCAGCAGCCATATTGGGGATGAACAGTAC. Protein: CASSHIGDEQY. The whole CDR3 sequence reads CASSHIGDEQYF.

On this clone itself: Each gene name is a mouse one. The sequenced fragment ends 1 residue before the CDR3 boundary, so the rest is inferred from the germline J gene. This sequence joins TRBV26 and TRBJ1-3; D is unclear. V was clipped by 1 base and J by 0 bases, with 4 bases between them. The CDR3 has 14 residues. Germline V gene sequence: CDR1 KGHPV, CDR2 FQNQEV (reference sequence). The CDR3 DNA, read in part, is TGTGCCAGCAGTCTGTTGGATTCTGGAAATACGCTCTAT. Protein product: CASSLLDSGNTLY. The entire CDR3 sequence reads CASSLLDSGNTLYF.

As concerns this clone: Gene names and germline match the mouse. The read gets to within 1 residue of the CDR3 end, and the germline J gene fills in the rest. This rearrangement joins TRBV2 to TRBJ1-4, with D uncertain. The CDR3 has 15 residues. V lost 1 base and J lost 0, with 6 bases in between. Per germline, CDR1 LGHNA and CDR2 YSYQKL. CDR3 in amino acids: CASSQGTISNERLFF. Incomplete CDR3 DNA: TGTGCCAGCAGCCAAGGGACGATTTCCAACGAAAGATTATTT.

This clone has just one count. These gene names are mouse names. Additional DNA sequences in this sample encode the identical CDR3. The CDR3 protein is CASSLGNSDYTF. CDR3 DNA (partial): TGTGCCAGCAGTCTAGGGAACTCCGACTACACC. The V call is TRBV26, the J call TRBJ1-2; D unresolved. The CDR3 end lies 1 residue beyond the end of the read and is filled in from the germline J gene. The CDR3 consists of 12 residues. Trimming cost V 3 bases and J 2 bases, with 4 bases left between them. Germline CDR1 KGHPV, CDR2 FQNQEV (reference sequence).

In the case of this clone: Genes here carry mouse names. Read data end 1 residue before the CDR3 end; the end is taken from the germline J gene. The chain uses TRBV12-1 and TRBJ2-4; 12 bases match TRBD2. J lost 0 bases, V lost 0 bases, and 3 bases had no gene match. Germline assignment: CDR1 SGHSN and CDR2 HYEKVE. This CDR3 is 17 amino acids long. CDR3 bases read: TGTGCCAGCTCTCTCGGACTGGGGGGGACTAGTCAAAACACCTTGTAC. Residues: CASSLGLGGTSQNTLY. The entire CDR3 protein reads CASSLGLGGTSQNTLYF.